Following are 20 T cell receptor beta chains from one sample sequenced in a study of T cell responses to AZD1222 COVID-19 vaccine. Sequencing used immunoSEQ multiplex PCR; TCRdb keeps in-frame clones, though not all of them. Of 130,000 to 150,000 clones detected, under 95% appear once; the ten largest clones hold around 3.2%. Sequenced here: peripheral blood, sampled on day 0 of AZD1222 vaccination. Receptor source: an adult in good health.

The V and J genes are TRBV18 and TRBJ2-7, with 13 nucleotides matching TRBD2. CDR1 KGHSH and CDR2 LQKENI come from the germline V gene. V trimming: 4 bases; J trimming: 2 bases; junction bases outside the gene matches: 5. The CDR3 contains 16 residues. CDR3 sequence: CASSRTSGSTTYEQYF. The CDR3 DNA reads as TGTGCCAGCTCACGGACTAGCGGGAGTACCACCTACGAGCAGTACTTC.

About this clone: The sample carries other DNA sequences with the same CDR3. The V and J genes are TRBV7-9 and TRBJ2-1, with 8 bases lining up with TRBD1. Germline loops: CDR1 SEHNR, CDR2 FQNEAQ (reference sequence). This CDR3 spans 17 amino acids. Trimming at V came to 2 bases and at J to 4 bases, leaving 10 bases not matched to a gene. The CDR3 bases are TGTGCCAGCAGCTTAAAGGACAGGGAAAAACCATACAATGAGCAGTTCTTC. Its translation is CASSLKDREKPYNEQFF.

J is TRBJ1-2 and V is TRBV6-2 or TRBV6-3; 8 bases match TRBD1. The CDR3 has 14 amino acids. V trimming: 5 bases; J trimming: 5 bases; junction bases outside the gene matches: 7. Germline CDR1 MNHEY, CDR2 SVGEGT. CDR3 region: CASSSGQGSYGYTF. CDR3 nucleotides: TGTGCCAGCAGTAGTGGACAGGGAAGTTATGGCTACACCTTC.

V is TRBV19 and J is TRBJ1-1; no reliable D call. Trimming pared 3 bases from V and 1 base from J, leaving 9 bases between. The CDR3 extends over 14 amino acids. Germline CDR1 and CDR2: LNHDA and SQIVND (reference sequence). The CDR3 loop reads CASSIGQPNTEAFF. CDR3 DNA sequence: TGTGCCAGTAGTATCGGGCAGCCGAACACTGAAGCTTTCTTT.

The CDR3 reads CASSLVTGLDTIYF. CDR3 in DNA: TGTGCCAGCAGCTTAGTAACAGGGTTAGACACCATATATTTT. The rearrangement links TRBV7-9 to TRBJ1-3, with a tentative D call TRBD1 (6 bases). This CDR3 has 14 amino acids. CDR1 is SEHNR, CDR2 FQNEAQ, per germline (reference sequence). Trimming took off 1 base at V and 8 bases at J, with 12 bases between the two ends.

This sequence joins TRBV14 and TRBJ2-4; TRBD2 matches 7 bases. Germline loops: CDR1 SGHDN, CDR2 FVKESK. Trimming at V came to 2 bases and at J to 9 bases, leaving 4 bases not matched to a gene. The CDR3 consists of 13 residues. The CDR3 DNA reads as TGTGCCAGCAGCCAACGTTTAGCGGGCATTCAGTACTTC. It is translated as CASSQRLAGIQYF.

The CDR3 sequence: CASSRSGGSDTQYF. As DNA, the CDR3 is TGTGCCAGCAGTCGTTCGGGCGGGTCAGATACGCAGTATTTT. V is TRBV6-6 and J is TRBJ2-3, with a weak D call TRBD2 (5 bases). V was clipped by 5 bases and J by 4 bases, with 13 bases between them. The CDR3 contains 14 residues. Germline V CDR1 and CDR2: MNHNY, SVGAGI (reference sequence).

The J gene is TRBJ1-2, the V gene TRBV1. TRBV1 is listed as a pseudogene. This CDR3 region has 12 residues. The CDR3 loop is CTSSPLSRGYTF. CDR3 coding DNA: TGCACCAGCAGCCCGCTTTCGCGGGGCTACACCTTC.

The chain joins TRBV7-9 to TRBJ2-5; D may be TRBD1 (6 bases). Germline V lookup: CDR1 SEHNR, CDR2 FQNEAQ (reference sequence). V shed 3 bases and J shed 4 bases, with 18 bases lying between them. The CDR3 consists of 16 residues. CDR3 nucleotides: TGTGCCAGCAGCTTCGCCCATAATACAGGGAGAGAGACCCAGTACTTC. This encodes CASSFAHNTGRETQYF.

This sequence joins TRBV18 and TRBJ2-1; D tentatively reads TRBD1 or TRBD2 (5 bases each). CDR1 is KGHSH, CDR2 LQKENI, per germline. The V end lost 3 bases, the J end lost 9 bases, and 15 bases lay between the germline ends. The CDR3 runs to 14 residues. The CDR3 is CASSPGATAGEQFF. The CDR3 DNA sequence: TGTGCCAGCTCACCCGGGGCTACCGCGGGTGAGCAGTTCTTC.

The J gene is TRBJ1-3, the V gene TRBV5-5; possibly TRBD1 for D (5 bases). Trimming removed 0 bases at V and 5 bases at J, with 9 bases between. Germline CDR1 and CDR2: SGHKS and YYEKEE (reference sequence). The CDR3 runs to 14 residues. This CDR3 is CASSLATARNTIYF. CDR3 sequence (DNA): TGTGCCAGCAGCTTGGCGACAGCACGAAACACCATATATTTT. Combining the CDR3 with reference TRBV5-5 and TRBJ1-3 gives the whole variable domain DAGVTQSPTHLIKTRGQQVTLRCSPISGHKSVSWYQQVLGQGPQFIFQYYEKEERGRGNFPDRFSARQFPNYSSELNVNALLLGDSALYLCASSLATARNTIYFGEGSWLTVV.

This clone was recorded only once. This chain links TRBV5-1 with TRBJ1-4; TRBD1 matches 7 bases. Germline CDR1 is SGHRS and CDR2 is YFSETQ. Trimming took 5 bases from V and 6 from J; bases not matched to a gene: 7. This CDR3 spans 14 amino acids. CDR3 sequence: CASSCETGYEKLFF. The CDR3 DNA reads TGCGCCAGCAGTTGCGAGACAGGGTATGAAAAACTGTTTTTT.

The chain has TRBV13 and TRBJ1-1, with D tentatively TRBD1 (6 bases). The CDR3 length is 16 residues. V lost 5 bases and J 3 bases, leaving 19 bases between the germline ends. CDR1 is PRHDT, CDR2 FYEKMQ, per germline (reference sequence). CDR3 region: CASSPPKGGWDTEAFF. DNA for the CDR3: TGTGCCAGCAGCCCACCTAAGGGGGGCTGGGACACTGAAGCTTTCTTT.

This clone has only one observation. The V gene is TRBV19, the J gene TRBJ2-1; 16 bases agree with TRBD2. The V gene end was trimmed by 3 bases and the J gene end by 2 bases; junction bases not matched to a gene: 7. Germline-derived CDR1 and CDR2 are LNHDA and SQIVND (reference sequence). The CDR3 runs to 19 residues. Written as DNA, the CDR3 is TGTGCCAGTAGTATCCCGGGACTAGCGGGAGGGCCGACCTACAATGAGCAGTTCTTC. It is translated as CASSIPGLAGGPTYNEQFF.

V gene TRBV18 combines with J gene TRBJ1-2, with D perhaps TRBD1 (5 bases). The CDR3 contains 15 residues. Germline CDR1 and CDR2: KGHSH and LQKENI. V was pared by 4 bases and J by 4 bases, with 16 bases between. The CDR3 sequence is CASSQRTGRGYGYTF. In DNA form, the CDR3 reads TGTGCCAGCTCACAACGGACGGGGCGCGGCTATGGCTACACCTTC.

The chain is built from TRBV5-6 and TRBJ1-6; 7 nucleotides line up with TRBD1. The CDR3 consists of 17 residues. Germline values: CDR1 SGHDT, CDR2 YYEEEE. The J segment lost 2 bases and the V segment lost 0 bases, leaving 5 bases of the junction unmatched. CDR3 DNA sequence: TGTGCCAGCAGCTTGGAGCAGGGACAGACCTATAATTCACCCCTCCACTTT. Its protein is CASSLEQGQTYNSPLHF.

This sequence joins TRBV10-3 and TRBJ1-1; perhaps TRBD1 as D (5 bases). The germline V gene has CDR1 ENHRY and CDR2 SYGVKD. The CDR3 has 17 residues. V was pared by 5 bases and J by 0 bases, with 19 bases between. The CDR3 is CAISIDSGRDVNTEAFF. The CDR3 DNA follows: TGTGCCATCAGTATTGACAGTGGCCGGGATGTGAACACTGAAGCTTTCTTT.

The chain joins TRBV18 to TRBJ1-2, with D perhaps TRBD1 (5 bases). Between the trimmed V and J ends, which lost 6 bases and 8 bases, there was a span of 19 bases. Germline V gene lookup returns CDR1 KGHSH and CDR2 LQKENI. This CDR3 is 14 amino acids long. CDR3 nucleotides: TGTGCCAGCTCCCGGGAAGGGGATCGGTGGGGCTACACCTTC. It translates to CASSREGDRWGYTF.

The genes are TRBV28 and TRBJ1-1; D remains ambiguous. Germline V gives CDR1 MDHEN, CDR2 SYDVKM. Deletions cut 5 bases from V and 11 bases from J, with 15 bases between. The CDR3 is made up of 12 amino acids. CDR3 in DNA: TGTGCCAGCAGTCCGCCGGGCCGGTCGGCTTTCTTT. Amino acids: CASSPPGRSAFF.

CDR3 bases: TGTGCCAGTAGTATAATACCGGGGGCGATTCCCACAGATACGCAGTATTTT. Translating gives CASSIIPGAIPTDTQYF. This rearrangement joins TRBV19 to TRBJ2-3, with D perhaps given as TRBD1 or TRBD2 (6 bases each). The germline CDR1 and CDR2 sequences are LNHDA and SQIVND (reference sequence). This CDR3 has 17 residues. Deletions cut 2 bases from V and 2 bases from J, with 17 bases between.